One and the same sample provided the 20 T cell receptor beta chains below, sequenced in a study of regulatory T cells in long-lasting Graves disease (dated by TCRdb to the early 2020s). In light of the paper, this sample's time point label describes: persistent/refractory GD, antithyroid drugs over 5 years with positive TRAb. RNA was extracted from PBMCs in TRIzol for both TCR sequencing and RNA sequencing. The protocol used for the library was multiplex PCR. These reads were obtained on an Illumina HiSeq 4000. To build TCR beta libraries, CDR3 regions were amplified by Arm-PCR using iRepertoire HTBI primers. The raw public reads went through TCRdb reprocessing: fastp at Q25, MiXCR clone calling, in-frame beta chains kept. Every distinct CDR3 protein forms one entry, paired with its most common genes and DNA. This sample gives some 430,000 distinct CDR3 sequences in total; 20% to 25% of them show up just once. The top ten clones comprise about 7% of the sample.

This specimen consisted of peripheral blood mononuclear cells (PBMCs), obtained when the disease was refractory, from a patient treated with antithyroid drugs. The receptors derive from a female donor with Graves disease.

This clonotype was seen repeatedly, ten times or more. The rearrangement links TRBV6-9 to TRBJ1-1; TRBD1 agrees at 10 bases. Trimming cost V 2 bases and J 2 bases; bases outside gene matches: 11. Germline-derived CDR1 and CDR2 are MNHGY and SVAAGI. The CDR3 loop spans 18 amino acids. For the CDR3, the DNA is TGTGCCAGCAGTTATCGGGTCGGGACAGGGGCTTCTAACACTGAAGCTTTCTTT. This codes for CASSYRVGTGASNTEAFF.

This clonotype was counted between two and nine times. The chain combines TRBV6-2 or TRBV6-3 with TRBJ2-5; D remains ambiguous. The CDR3 spans 14 residues. V lost 3 bases and J 0 bases, leaving 8 bases between the germline ends. CDR1 is MNHEY and CDR2 is SVGEGT in the germline V gene. CDR3 nucleotides: TGTGCCAGCAGTTATTGGGTCTACCAAGAGACCCAGTACTTC. Its translation: CASSYWVYQETQYF.

This clonotype was observed many times. This chain links TRBV7-2 with TRBJ2-5; 13 nucleotides line up with TRBD2. From germline, CDR1 is SGHTA and CDR2 FQGNSA. The CDR3 has 18 amino acids. J lost 3 bases, V lost 0 bases, and 7 bases had no gene match. In nucleotides, the CDR3 is TGTGCCAGCAGCTTAGCGTATATGACTAGCGGGAGGAAAGAGACCCAGTACTTC. This codes for CASSLAYMTSGRKETQYF.

This clonotype was observed a handful of times. V and J are TRBV7-2 and TRBJ2-7, with unresolved D. Looked up from germline, CDR1 is SGHTA and CDR2 is FQGNSA. There are 14 residues in the CDR3. V was shortened by 4 bases and J by 6 bases, with 16 bases between the two germline ends. CDR3 protein: CASSSTPRVSEQYF. The CDR3 DNA sequence: TGTGCCAGCAGCTCCACTCCCAGAGTATCCGAGCAGTACTTC.

This sequence joins TRBV9 and TRBJ1-1, with D possibly being TRBD1 (5 bases). V was clipped by 0 bases and J by 3 bases, with 9 bases between them. CDR1 and CDR2 (germline): SGDLS, YYNGEE. The CDR3 has 14 residues. CDR3 bases: TGTGCCAGCAGCGTAGGTGACAGCTACACTGAAGCTTTCTTT. Amino acid sequence: CASSVGDSYTEAFF. Using reference TRBV9 and TRBJ1-1 for the parts outside the CDR3, the full variable domain is DSGVTQTPKHLITATGQRVTLRCSPRSGDLSVYWYQQSLDQGLQFLIQYYNGEERAKGNILERFSAQQFPDLHSELNLSSLELGDSALYFCASSVGDSYTEAFFGQGTRLTVV.

This clonotype was counted between two and nine times. This chain connects TRBV20-1 to TRBJ2-5; 9 bases fit TRBD2. V lost 3 bases, J lost 5 bases, and 13 bases stayed unmatched. Germline CDR1 reads DFQATT; CDR2 reads SNEGSKA (reference sequence). The length of the CDR3 is 16 residues. The CDR3 coding sequence is TGCAGTGCTAGCCCCTCTAGCGGGAAGATGGGGGAGACCCAGTACTTC. Amino acid sequence: CSASPSSGKMGETQYF.

This clonotype was seen a handful of times. The chain links TRBV7-2 to TRBJ2-5, with 11 bases identical to TRBD1. The CDR3 has 15 residues. The V and J ends lost 6 bases and 4 bases, in that order; junction bases with no gene match: 7. From germline, CDR1 is SGHTA and CDR2 FQGNSA. CDR3 residues: CASSWGQGVAETQYF. The CDR3 DNA follows: TGTGCCAGCAGTTGGGGACAGGGGGTCGCAGAGACCCAGTACTTC.

This clonotype was seen at least ten times. J is TRBJ2-2 and V is TRBV24-1; D uncertain. With 3 bases removed from V and 1 base from J, the gap between germline ends came to 14 bases. The CDR3 runs 17 residues. Germline lookup yields CDR1 KGHDR and CDR2 SFDVKD. The DNA for the CDR3 is TGTGCCACCAGTGATCCGAGTGGTGACCTGAACACCGGGGAGCTGTTTTTT. It specifies CATSDPSGDLNTGELFF.

This clonotype has at least ten counts. The chain combines TRBV10-3 with TRBJ2-7; TRBD2 matches 9 bases. The CDR3 has 16 amino acids. Losses at the gene ends were 3 bases for V and 2 bases for J; bases not matched to a gene: 8. Germline V lookup: CDR1 ENHRY, CDR2 SYGVKD. The CDR3 DNA follows: TGTGCCATCAGTGATATAGCGGGAGAAAACCCCTACGAGCAGTACTTC. It encodes CAISDIAGENPYEQYF.

The J gene is TRBJ1-2, the V gene TRBV28; 7 bases match TRBD1. Germline CDR1 reads MDHEN; CDR2 reads SYDVKM. J gave up 5 bases and V 6 bases, and 6 bases lay outside the gene matches. This CDR3 is 13 amino acids long. The CDR3 here is CASRAGTEYGYTF. CDR3 DNA sequence: TGTGCCAGCAGGGCCGGGACAGAGTATGGCTACACCTTC.

Many counts were recorded for this clonotype. This chain connects TRBV18 to TRBJ2-5; D is perhaps TRBD2 (6 bases). The CDR3 runs to 12 residues. CDR1 is KGHSH, CDR2 LQKENI, per germline. V was pared by 7 bases and J by 2 bases, with 8 bases between. The CDR3 DNA reads TGTGCCAGCTGGGGGGAACAAGAGACCCAGTACTTC. It yields the protein CASWGEQETQYF.

This clonotype was picked up many times. This rearrangement joins TRBV11-2 to TRBJ2-7; 9 bases match TRBD1. J gave up 3 bases and V 6 bases, and 9 bases lay outside the gene matches. The CDR3 length is 15 residues. CDR1 SGHAT and CDR2 FQNNGV come from the germline V gene. CDR3: CASSPFSGQGYEQYF. CDR3 coding DNA: TGTGCCAGCAGTCCCTTTTCGGGACAGGGCTACGAGCAGTACTTC.

This rearrangement joins TRBV3-1 to TRBJ2-5, with 10 bases that match TRBD2. The germline V gene encodes CDR1 LGHDT and CDR2 YNNKEL (reference sequence). This CDR3 has 16 amino acids. The J segment lost 6 bases and the V segment lost 1 base, leaving 8 bases of the junction unmatched. For the CDR3, the DNA is TGTGCCAGCAGCCAAGGGATAGCGGGGGGCTTGAAGACCCAGTACTTC. This encodes CASSQGIAGGLKTQYF.

V gene TRBV11-3 combines with J gene TRBJ2-7, with 13 bases lining up with TRBD2. Germline trimming cut 4 bases from V and 5 bases from J; bases unmatched to any gene: 5. CDR1 SGHNT and CDR2 YENEEA come from the germline V gene. The CDR3 contains 15 residues. The CDR3 nucleotides read TGTGCCAGCAGCTATGGACTAGCGGGAGCCAACGAGCAGTACTTC. This codes for CASSYGLAGANEQYF.

In this sample, this clonotype turned up a few times. The chain has TRBV30 and TRBJ2-7; TRBD2 aligns across 12 bases. CDR3 length: 12 residues. V trimming: 0 bases; J trimming: 11 bases; junction bases outside the gene matches: 2. In germline, CDR1 is GTSNPN, CDR2 SVGIG (reference sequence). The CDR3 protein is CAWSVTSGSEYF. The CDR3 DNA reads as TGTGCCTGGAGTGTGACTAGCGGGAGTGAGTACTTC. The complete variable domain, with remaining parts taken from reference TRBV30 and TRBJ2-7, reads SQTIHQWPATLVQPVGSPLSLECTVEGTSNPNLYWYRQAAGRGLQLLFYSVGIGQISSEVPQNLSASRPQDRQFILSSKKLLLSDSGFYLCAWSVTSGSEYFGPGTRLTVT.

A remark on this clonotype: Since a much larger clone is just one base distant, this may be a read error. The V and J genes are TRBV29-1 and TRBJ1-5; D is unclear. The germline V gene encodes CDR1 SQVTM and CDR2 ANQGSEA. This CDR3 region has 12 residues. The CDR3, as DNA: TGCAGCGTTGCTGGGGAAGGGCAGCCCCAGCGTTTT. Encoded protein: CSVAGEGQPQRF.

This clonotype was counted ten times or more. V gene TRBV6-1 combines with J gene TRBJ2-5; TRBD1 aligns across 7 bases. The V gene's germline CDR1 is MNHNS and CDR2 SASEGT. Trimming at V came to 6 bases and at J to 2 bases, leaving 12 bases not matched to a gene. The CDR3 totals 16 residues. The CDR3 protein is CASSDFSRDRQETQYF. CDR3 DNA: TGTGCCAGCAGCGACTTCAGCCGGGACAGACAAGAGACCCAGTACTTC.

The chain uses TRBV6-5 and TRBJ1-1; D remains unclear. Germline CDR1 reads MNHEY; CDR2 reads SVGAGI. This CDR3 comprises 14 residues. Deletions cut 2 bases from V and 6 bases from J, with 13 bases between. The DNA for the CDR3 is TGTGCCAGCAGTTACGCACGGGAGAAGCCTGAAGCTTTCTTT. This encodes CASSYAREKPEAFF.

The chain joins TRBV29-1 to TRBJ2-7, with TRBD1 identical over 7 bases. CDR3 size: 13 residues. CDR1 and CDR2 (germline): SQVTM, ANQGSEA. V trimming: 2 bases; J trimming: 3 bases; junction bases outside the gene matches: 4. CDR3 coding DNA: TGCAGCGTTGAAATGGGGACAGACTACGAGCAGTACTTC. Translation: CSVEMGTDYEQYF.

Many counts were recorded for this clonotype. J is TRBJ2-7 and V is TRBV7-6; 10 bases map to TRBD1. In germline, CDR1 is SGHVS, CDR2 FNYEAQ. V shed 8 bases, J shed 3 bases, and the junction held 7 bases outside the gene matches. The CDR3 totals 14 residues. In DNA, the CDR3 is TGTGCCAGCTCGGGACAGGGGAAGGTCTACGAGCAGTACTTC. This gives the protein CASSGQGKVYEQYF.